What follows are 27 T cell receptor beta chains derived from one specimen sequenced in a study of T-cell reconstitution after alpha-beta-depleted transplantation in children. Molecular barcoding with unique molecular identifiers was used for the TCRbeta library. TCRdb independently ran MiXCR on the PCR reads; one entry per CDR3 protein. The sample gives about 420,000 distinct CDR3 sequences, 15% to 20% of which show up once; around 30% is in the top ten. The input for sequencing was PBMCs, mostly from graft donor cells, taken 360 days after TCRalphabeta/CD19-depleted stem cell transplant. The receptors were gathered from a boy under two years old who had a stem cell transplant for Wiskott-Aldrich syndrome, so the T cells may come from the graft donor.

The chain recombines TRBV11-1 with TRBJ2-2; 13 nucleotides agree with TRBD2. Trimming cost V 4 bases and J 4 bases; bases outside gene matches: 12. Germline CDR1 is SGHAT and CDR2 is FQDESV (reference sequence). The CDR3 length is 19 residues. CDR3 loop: CASSWTGTSGKSGTGELFF. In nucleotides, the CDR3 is TGTGCCAGCAGCTGGACCGGGACTAGCGGGAAAAGTGGCACCGGGGAGCTGTTTTTT.

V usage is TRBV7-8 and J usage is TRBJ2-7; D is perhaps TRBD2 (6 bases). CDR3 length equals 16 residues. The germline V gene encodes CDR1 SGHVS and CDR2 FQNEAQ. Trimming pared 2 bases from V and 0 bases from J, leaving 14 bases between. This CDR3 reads CASSLKPGLNSYEQYF. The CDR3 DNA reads TGTGCCAGCAGCTTAAAACCGGGACTGAACTCCTACGAGCAGTACTTC.

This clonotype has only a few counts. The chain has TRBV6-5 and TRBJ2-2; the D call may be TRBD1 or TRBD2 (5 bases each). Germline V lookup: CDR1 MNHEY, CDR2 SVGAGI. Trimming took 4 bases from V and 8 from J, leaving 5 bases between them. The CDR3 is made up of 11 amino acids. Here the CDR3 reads CASSWGGELFF. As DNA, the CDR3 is TGTGCCAGCAGTTGGGGGGGGGAGCTGTTTTTT.

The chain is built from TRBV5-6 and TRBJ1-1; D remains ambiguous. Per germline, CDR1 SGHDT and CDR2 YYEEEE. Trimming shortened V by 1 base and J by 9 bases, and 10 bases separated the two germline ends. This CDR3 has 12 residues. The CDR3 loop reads CASSLRTMKAFF. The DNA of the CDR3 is TGTGCCAGCAGCTTGCGTACGATGAAAGCTTTCTTT. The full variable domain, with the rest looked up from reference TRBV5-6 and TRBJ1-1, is DAGVTQSPTHLIKTRGQQVTLRCSPKSGHDTVSWYQQALGQGPQFIFQYYEEEERQRGNFPDRFSGHQFPNYSSELNVNALLLGDSALYLCASSLRTMKAFFGQGTRLTVV.

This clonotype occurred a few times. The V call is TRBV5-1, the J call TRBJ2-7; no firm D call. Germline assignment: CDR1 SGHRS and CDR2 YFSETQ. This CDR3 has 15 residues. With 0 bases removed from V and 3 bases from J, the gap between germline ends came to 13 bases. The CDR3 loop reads CASSLVGSSNYEQYF. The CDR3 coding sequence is TGCGCCAGCAGCTTGGTCGGCAGTTCTAACTACGAGCAGTACTTC.

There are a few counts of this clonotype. The chain's CDR3 is CASTSIPSYEQYF. In nucleotides, the CDR3 is TGTGCCAGCACGTCTATCCCCTCCTACGAGCAGTACTTC. This rearrangement joins TRBV7-2 to TRBJ2-7, with D unclear. The CDR3 spans 13 residues. The V and J ends lost 7 bases and 0 bases respectively, with 10 bases between them. From germline, CDR1 is SGHTA and CDR2 FQGNSA. The full variable domain, with the rest looked up from reference TRBV7-2 and TRBJ2-7, is GAGVSQSPSNKVTEKGKDVELRCDPISGHTALYWYRQSLGQGLEFLIYFQGNSAPDKSGLPSDRFSAERTGGSVSTLTIQRTQQEDSAVYLCASTSIPSYEQYFGPGTRLTVT.

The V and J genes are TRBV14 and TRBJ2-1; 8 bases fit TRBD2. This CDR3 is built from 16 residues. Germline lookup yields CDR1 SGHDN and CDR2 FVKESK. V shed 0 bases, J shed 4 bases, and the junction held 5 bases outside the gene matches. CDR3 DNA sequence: TGTGCCAGCAGCCAAGATCTGGCTAGCGGGTACAATGAGCAGTTCTTC. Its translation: CASSQDLASGYNEQFF.

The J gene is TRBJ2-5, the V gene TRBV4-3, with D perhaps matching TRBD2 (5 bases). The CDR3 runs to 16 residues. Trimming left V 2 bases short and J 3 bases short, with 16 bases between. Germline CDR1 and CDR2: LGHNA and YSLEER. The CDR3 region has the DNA TGCGCCAGCAGCCAATACCTGGAAAGCGGTAAAGAGACCCAGTACTTC. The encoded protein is CASSQYLESGKETQYF.

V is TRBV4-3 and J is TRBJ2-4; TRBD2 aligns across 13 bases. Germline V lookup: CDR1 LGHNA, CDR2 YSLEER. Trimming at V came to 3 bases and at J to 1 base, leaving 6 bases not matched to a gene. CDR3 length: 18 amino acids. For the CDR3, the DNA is TGCGCCAGCAGCCAGCGACTAGCGGGAGGAACTGCCAAAAACATTCAGTACTTC. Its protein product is CASSQRLAGGTAKNIQYF.

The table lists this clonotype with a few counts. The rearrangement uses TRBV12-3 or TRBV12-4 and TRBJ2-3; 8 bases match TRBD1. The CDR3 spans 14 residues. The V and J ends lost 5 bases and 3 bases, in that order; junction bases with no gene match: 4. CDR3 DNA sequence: TGTGCCAGCAGTGAGAGGACAGGGACAGATACGCAGTATTTT. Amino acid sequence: CASSERTGTDTQYF.

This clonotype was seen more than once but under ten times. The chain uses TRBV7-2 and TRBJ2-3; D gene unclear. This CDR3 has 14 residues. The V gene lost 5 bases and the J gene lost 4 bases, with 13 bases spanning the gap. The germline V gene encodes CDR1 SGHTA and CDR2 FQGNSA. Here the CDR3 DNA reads TGTGCCAGCAGCCGACCTAAGTCGGCAGATACGCAGTATTTT. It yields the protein CASSRPKSADTQYF.

CDR3: CASSLGQGRTQVTEAFF. The CDR3, as DNA: TGTGCCAGCAGCTTGGGACAGGGAAGGACTCAAGTCACTGAAGCTTTCTTT. The chain uses TRBV5-5 and TRBJ1-1; 7 nucleotides align to TRBD1. The CDR3 sequence is 17 residues long. Germline lookup yields CDR1 SGHKS and CDR2 YYEKEE (reference sequence). V shed 0 bases, J shed 4 bases, and the junction held 12 bases outside the gene matches.

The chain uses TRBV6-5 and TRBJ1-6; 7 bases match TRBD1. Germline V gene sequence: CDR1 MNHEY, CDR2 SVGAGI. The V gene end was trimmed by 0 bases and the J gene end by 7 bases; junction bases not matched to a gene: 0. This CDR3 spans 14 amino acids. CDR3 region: CASSYSTGNSPLHF. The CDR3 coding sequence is TGTGCCAGCAGTTACTCGACAGGGAATTCACCCCTCCACTTT.

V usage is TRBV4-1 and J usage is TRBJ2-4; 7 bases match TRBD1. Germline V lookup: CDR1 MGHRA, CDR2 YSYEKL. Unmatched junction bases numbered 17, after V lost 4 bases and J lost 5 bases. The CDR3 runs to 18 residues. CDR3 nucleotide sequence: TGCGCCAGCAGCCCGAAACCCCCGACAGGGCAGGCGGAAAACATTCAGTACTTC. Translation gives CASSPKPPTGQAENIQYF.

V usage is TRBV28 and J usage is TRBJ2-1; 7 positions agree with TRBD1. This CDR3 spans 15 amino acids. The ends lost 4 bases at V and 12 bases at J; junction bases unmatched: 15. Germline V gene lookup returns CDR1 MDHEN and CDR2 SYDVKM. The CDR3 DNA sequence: TGTGCCAGCAGTTACCCCCGGGGCAGGGGGAGAGGGCAGTTCTTC. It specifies CASSYPRGRGRGQFF. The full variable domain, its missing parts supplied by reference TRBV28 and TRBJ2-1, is DVKVTQSSRYLVKRTGEKVFLECVQDMDHENMFWYRQDPGLGLRLIYFSYDVKMKEKGDIPEGYSVSREKKERFSLILESASTNQTSMYLCASSYPRGRGRGQFFGPGTRLTVL.

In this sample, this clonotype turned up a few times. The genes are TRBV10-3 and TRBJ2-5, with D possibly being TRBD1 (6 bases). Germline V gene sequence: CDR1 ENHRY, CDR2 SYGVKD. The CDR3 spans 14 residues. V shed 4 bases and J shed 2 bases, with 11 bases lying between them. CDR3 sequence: CAISAGTLQETQYF. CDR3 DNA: TGTGCCATCAGTGCCGGGACACTTCAAGAGACCCAGTACTTC.

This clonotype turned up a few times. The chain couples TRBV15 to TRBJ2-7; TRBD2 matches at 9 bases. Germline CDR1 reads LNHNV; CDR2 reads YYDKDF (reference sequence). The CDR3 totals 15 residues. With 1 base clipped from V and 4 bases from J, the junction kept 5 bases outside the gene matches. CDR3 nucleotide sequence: TGTGCCACCAGCAGAGTCGGTCTAGCGGGATACGAGCAGTACTTC. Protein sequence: CATSRVGLAGYEQYF.

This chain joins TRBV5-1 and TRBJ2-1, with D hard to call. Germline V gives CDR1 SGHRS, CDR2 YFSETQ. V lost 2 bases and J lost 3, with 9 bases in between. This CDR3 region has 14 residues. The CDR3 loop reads CASSLIPDYNEQFF. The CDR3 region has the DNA TGCGCCAGCAGCTTAATTCCGGACTACAATGAGCAGTTCTTC.

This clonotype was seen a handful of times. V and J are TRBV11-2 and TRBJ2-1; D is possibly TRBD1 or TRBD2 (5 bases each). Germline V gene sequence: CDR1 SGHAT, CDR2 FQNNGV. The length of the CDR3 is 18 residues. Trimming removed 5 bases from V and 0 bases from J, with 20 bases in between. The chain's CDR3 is CASSIRPLKGRSYNEQFF. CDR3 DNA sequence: TGTGCCAGCAGCATTAGGCCCCTTAAGGGACGCTCCTACAATGAGCAGTTCTTC.

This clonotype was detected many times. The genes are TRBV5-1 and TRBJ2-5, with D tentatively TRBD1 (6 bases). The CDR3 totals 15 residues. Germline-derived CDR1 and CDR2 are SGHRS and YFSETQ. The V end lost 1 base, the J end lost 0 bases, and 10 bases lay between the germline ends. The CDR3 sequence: CASSLPRTDQETQYF. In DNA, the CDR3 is TGCGCCAGCAGCTTGCCTAGGACAGACCAAGAGACCCAGTACTTC.

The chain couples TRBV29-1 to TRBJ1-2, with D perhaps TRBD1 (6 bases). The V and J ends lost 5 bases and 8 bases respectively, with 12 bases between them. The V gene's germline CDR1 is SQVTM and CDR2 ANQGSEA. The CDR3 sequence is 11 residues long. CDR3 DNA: TGCAGCGTTTCAGGGGAGGACGGCTACACCTTC. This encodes CSVSGEDGYTF. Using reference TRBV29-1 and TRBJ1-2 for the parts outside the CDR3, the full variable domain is SAVISQKPSRDICQRGTSLTIQCQVDSQVTMMFWYRQQPGQSLTLIATANQGSEATYESGFVIDKFPISRPNLTFSTLTVSNMSPEDSSIYLCSVSGEDGYTFGSGTRLTVV.

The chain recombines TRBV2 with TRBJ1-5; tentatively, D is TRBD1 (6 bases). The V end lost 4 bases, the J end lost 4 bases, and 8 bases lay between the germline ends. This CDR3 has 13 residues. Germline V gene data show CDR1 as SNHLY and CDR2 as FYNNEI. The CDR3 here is CASSVQGNQPQHF. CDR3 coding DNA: TGTGCCAGCAGTGTCCAGGGGAATCAGCCCCAGCATTTT.

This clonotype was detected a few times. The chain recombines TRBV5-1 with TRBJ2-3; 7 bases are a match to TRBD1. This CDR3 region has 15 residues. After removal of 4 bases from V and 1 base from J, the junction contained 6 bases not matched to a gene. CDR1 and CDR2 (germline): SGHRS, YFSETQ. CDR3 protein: CASSRDRGGTDTQYF. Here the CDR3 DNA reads TGCGCCAGCAGCCGGGACAGAGGGGGCACAGATACGCAGTATTTT.

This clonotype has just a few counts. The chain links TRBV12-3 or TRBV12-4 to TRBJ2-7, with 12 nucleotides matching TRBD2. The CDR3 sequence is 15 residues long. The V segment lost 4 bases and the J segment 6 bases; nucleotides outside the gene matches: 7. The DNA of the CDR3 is TGTGCCAGCAGTTCGCTAGCGGGAGGGCCCGGCGAGCAGTACTTC. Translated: CASSSLAGGPGEQYF.

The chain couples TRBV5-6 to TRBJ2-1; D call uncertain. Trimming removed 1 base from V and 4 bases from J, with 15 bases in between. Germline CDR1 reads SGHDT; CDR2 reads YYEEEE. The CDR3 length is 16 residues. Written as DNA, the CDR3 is TGTGCCAGCAGCTTGTATCAGCGCGGCCATTACAATGAGCAGTTCTTC. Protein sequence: CASSLYQRGHYNEQFF.

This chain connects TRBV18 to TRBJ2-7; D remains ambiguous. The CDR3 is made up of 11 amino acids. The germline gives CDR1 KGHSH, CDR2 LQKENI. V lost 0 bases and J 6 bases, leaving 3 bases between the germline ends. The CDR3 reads CASSPPPEQYF. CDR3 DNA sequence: TGTGCCAGCTCACCACCGCCCGAGCAGTACTTC.

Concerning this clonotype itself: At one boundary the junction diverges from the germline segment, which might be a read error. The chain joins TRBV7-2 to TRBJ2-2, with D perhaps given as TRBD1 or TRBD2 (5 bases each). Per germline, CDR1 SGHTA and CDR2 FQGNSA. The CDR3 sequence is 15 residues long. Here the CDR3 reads CASSLIRATTGELVF. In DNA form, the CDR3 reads TGTGCCAGCAGCCTGATCAGGGCGACCACCGGGGAGCTGGTTTTT.